The 18 T cell receptor beta chains below all came from one sample that was sequenced in a study of T-cell reconstitution after alpha-beta-depleted transplantation in children. Preparation of the TCRbeta library used unique molecular identifiers. Via MiXCR, TCRdb re-called the PCR reads, giving one row per CDR3 protein. The sample lists about 610,000 distinct CDR3 sequences, 10% to 13% occurring once. The sample was PBMCs from the stem cell graft donor, taken from the stem cell graft. The receptors stem from a human donor who donated a stem cell graft to a child with acute myeloid leukemia.

There are many counts of this clonotype. The V call is TRBV12-3 or TRBV12-4, the J call TRBJ2-7; 8 nucleotides align to TRBD1. The V segment lost 6 bases and the J segment 2 bases; nucleotides outside the gene matches: 6. The CDR3 has 14 amino acids. Written as DNA, the CDR3 is TGTGCCAGCAGACTGGACAGGGCAGCCTACGAGCAGTACTTC. Amino acid sequence: CASRLDRAAYEQYF.

The rearrangement uses TRBV20-1 and TRBJ2-7, with TRBD2 identical over 10 bases. With 2 bases clipped from V and 3 bases from J, the junction kept 1 base outside the gene matches. The CDR3 has 13 residues. CDR1 is DFQATT, CDR2 SNEGSKA, per germline (reference sequence). The CDR3 sequence: CSARTSGIYEQYF. CDR3 coding DNA: TGCAGTGCTAGAACTAGCGGGATCTACGAGCAGTACTTC.

This clonotype was seen a few times. The rearrangement joins TRBV19 to TRBJ1-1; the D is unclear. The CDR3 has 14 residues. V lost 3 bases, J lost 0 bases, and 8 bases lay in between. Germline V CDR1 and CDR2: LNHDA, SQIVND (reference sequence). CDR3 amino acids: CASSIRNMNTEAFF. For the CDR3, the DNA is TGTGCCAGTAGTATCCGCAACATGAACACTGAAGCTTTCTTT.

The V call is TRBV7-6, the J call TRBJ2-1; 9 bases align to TRBD2. Germline CDR1 and CDR2: SGHVS and FNYEAQ. The V and J ends lost 0 bases and 15 bases, in that order; junction bases with no gene match: 6. This CDR3 is built from 13 residues. CDR3 in amino acids: CASSLAGGTSLFF. The CDR3 region has the DNA TGTGCCAGCAGCTTAGCGGGGGGGACTAGCCTGTTCTTC.

The V gene is TRBV2, the J gene TRBJ2-5, with D unresolved. CDR1 is SNHLY, CDR2 FYNNEI, per germline. The CDR3 has 9 residues. V was trimmed by 11 bases and J by 9 bases, leaving 10 bases between them. CDR3 sequence (DNA): TGTGCCCACGAGGTCTCCCAGTACTTC. Its translation is CAHEVSQYF.

This clonotype occurred a few times. The chain is built from TRBV19 and TRBJ2-2, with 7 nucleotides matching TRBD2. The J segment lost 5 bases and the V segment lost 4 bases, leaving 10 bases of the junction unmatched. Per germline, CDR1 LNHDA and CDR2 SQIVND (reference sequence). There are 16 residues in the CDR3. In nucleotides, the CDR3 is TGTGCCAGTAGTACTGGGGGGGGTTCGGCAACCGGGGAGCTGTTTTTT. It is translated as CASSTGGGSATGELFF.

The chain carries TRBV7-3 and TRBJ2-1; TRBD1 matches 7 bases. Per the germline V gene, CDR1 is SGHTA and CDR2 is FQGTGA. V shed 4 bases and J 3 bases; nucleotides not matched to a gene: 9. CDR3 size: 16 residues. The CDR3 spells CASSSRGRVDYNEQFF. CDR3 sequence (DNA): TGTGCCAGCAGCTCTAGGGGGCGGGTGGACTACAATGAGCAGTTCTTC.

The genes are TRBV15 and TRBJ2-1, with a weak D call TRBD2 (5 bases). CDR3 length equals 16 residues. Germline V gives CDR1 LNHNV, CDR2 YYDKDF (reference sequence). V gave up 0 bases and J gave up 5 bases, with 14 bases separating them. The CDR3 reads CATSRDLGVGDNEQFF. Written as DNA, the CDR3 is TGTGCCACCAGCAGAGATTTGGGAGTTGGCGACAATGAGCAGTTCTTC.

This CDR3 reads CSADGLAKAYEQYF. As DNA, the CDR3 is TGCAGTGCTGACGGACTAGCGAAGGCCTACGAGCAGTACTTC. The rearrangement uses TRBV20-1 and TRBJ2-7, with 9 nucleotides matching TRBD2. The CDR3 runs to 14 residues. Unmatched junction bases numbered 7, after V lost 5 bases and J lost 2 bases. Germline-derived CDR1 and CDR2 are DFQATT and SNEGSKA (reference sequence).

This clonotype was seen repeatedly, ten times or more. The chain uses TRBV5-1 and TRBJ2-3; the match to TRBD2 covers 12 bases. Germline CDR1 SGHRS, CDR2 YFSETQ. V trimming: 3 bases; J trimming: 0 bases; junction bases outside the gene matches: 5. The CDR3 spans 17 residues. The CDR3 loop reads CASSSDGTSGSTDTQYF. CDR3 nucleotide sequence: TGCGCCAGCAGCTCGGACGGGACTAGCGGGAGCACAGATACGCAGTATTTT.

J is TRBJ2-7 and V is TRBV13; D call uncertain. This CDR3 has 13 residues. Between the trimmed V and J ends, which lost 4 bases and 3 bases, there was a span of 10 bases. Looked up from germline, CDR1 is PRHDT and CDR2 is FYEKMQ (reference sequence). The CDR3 region is CASSYLDGYEQYF. In DNA, the CDR3 is TGTGCCAGCAGCTACCTGGACGGCTACGAGCAGTACTTC.

In this sample, this clonotype turned up a few times. The chain recombines TRBV20-1 with TRBJ2-7; tentative D call: TRBD1 (5 bases). Germline V gives CDR1 DFQATT, CDR2 SNEGSKA (reference sequence). V lost 6 bases, J lost 2 bases, and 11 bases lay in between. The CDR3 spans 12 residues. CDR3 amino acids: CSAQDNAYEQYF. CDR3 sequence (DNA): TGCAGTGCCCAGGACAACGCCTACGAGCAGTACTTC.

This clonotype has more than one count but fewer than ten. V and J are TRBV12-3 or TRBV12-4 and TRBJ1-1, with TRBD1 as a possible D gene (5 bases). The CDR3 is 12 amino acids. V shed 4 bases and J shed 8 bases, with 11 bases lying between them. The CDR3 is CASSSRQNEAFF. CDR3 coding DNA: TGTGCCAGCAGTTCTAGACAGAACGAAGCTTTCTTT.

This clonotype was picked up many times. The chain recombines TRBV5-1 with TRBJ2-2; a possible D gene is TRBD2 (6 bases). This CDR3 region has 15 residues. Germline CDR1 is SGHRS and CDR2 is YFSETQ. Trimming left V 1 base short and J 1 base short, with 8 bases between. The chain's CDR3 is CASSLNSGNTGELFF. Here the CDR3 DNA reads TGCGCCAGCAGCTTGAATAGCGGGAACACCGGGGAGCTGTTTTTT.

This clonotype was observed a handful of times. The chain employs TRBV11-2 and TRBJ2-7; D not certain. This CDR3 is built from 12 residues. The germline V gene encodes CDR1 SGHAT and CDR2 FQNNGV. Trimming pared 1 base from V and 5 bases from J, leaving 6 bases between. The CDR3 protein is CASSLAVNEQYF. The CDR3, as DNA: TGTGCCAGCAGCTTAGCAGTGAACGAGCAGTACTTC. Together with reference TRBV11-2 and TRBJ2-7, the CDR3 gives the full variable domain: EAGVAQSPRYKIIEKRQSVAFWCNPISGHATLYWYQQILGQGPKLLIQFQNNGVVDDSQLPKDRFSAERLKGVDSTLKIQPAKLEDSAVYLCASSLAVNEQYFGPGTRLTVT.

A few counts support this clonotype. The chain combines TRBV4-1 with TRBJ2-5; 10 positions match TRBD1. The V and J ends lost 4 bases and 2 bases, in that order; junction bases with no gene match: 7. Germline CDR1 MGHRA, CDR2 YSYEKL. The CDR3 covers 16 residues. The CDR3 region is CASSPWTGGGQETQYF. In DNA form, the CDR3 reads TGCGCCAGCAGCCCATGGACAGGGGGGGGGCAAGAGACCCAGTACTTC.

The chain uses TRBV4-3 and TRBJ2-5; the D gene is possibly TRBD2 (5 bases). CDR1 is LGHNA, CDR2 YSLEER, per germline. Trimming took off 0 bases at V and 2 bases at J, with 16 bases between the two ends. The CDR3 consists of 17 residues. Here the CDR3 DNA reads TGCGCCAGCAGCCAAGATGGAGGTAACTCCATACAAGAGACCCAGTACTTC. This sequence encodes CASSQDGGNSIQETQYF.

The chain links TRBV11-2 to TRBJ1-1; D ambiguous. The CDR3 length is 12 residues. Germline V CDR1 and CDR2: SGHAT, FQNNGV. The V end lost 4 bases, the J end lost 9 bases, and 12 bases lay between the germline ends. CDR3 nucleotide sequence: TGTGCCAGCAGCTCCTTCAGAGACCAAGCTTTCTTT. This codes for CASSSFRDQAFF.